Following are 11 T cell receptor beta chains from one sample sequenced in a study of blood T cell repertoires in COVID-19. Produced via immunoSEQ multiplex PCR; TCRdb's table is partial and in-frame only. The table lists 250,000 or so clones, roughly 89% of them singletons. The sequencing input was peripheral blood. The receptors derive from a woman aged 55-70 years with COVID-19, enrolled during active disease.

The chain carries TRBV1 and TRBJ2-3; the table calls TRBD1, which could not be checked here. TRBV1 is a pseudogene locus. This CDR3 has 17 amino acids. This chain's CDR3 is CTSSQQGIPQGPDTQYF. The CDR3 DNA reads TGCACCAGCAGCCAACAGGGCATCCCCCAGGGGCCAGATACGCAGTATTTT.

This chain links TRBV25-1 with TRBJ2-7, with TRBD1 matching 8 bases. There are 14 residues in the CDR3. The V gene's germline CDR1 is MGHDK and CDR2 SYGVNS. V lost 2 bases, J lost 5 bases, and 5 bases stayed unmatched. The CDR3 reads CASSEQGASNEQYF. CDR3 coding DNA: TGTGCCAGCAGTGAACAGGGGGCGAGCAACGAGCAGTACTTC.

The chain uses TRBV11-2 and TRBJ2-1; a possible D gene is TRBD2 (6 bases). In germline, CDR1 is SGHAT, CDR2 FQNNGV. This CDR3 contains 16 residues. The germline V and J ends were trimmed by 5 bases and 2 bases, with 16 bases remaining between them. In nucleotides, the CDR3 is TGTGCCAGCAGCCCCCGGGGGAACTACCCCTACAATGAGCAGTTCTTC. It encodes CASSPRGNYPYNEQFF.

This clone occurred once. This chain joins TRBV7-9 and TRBJ2-1; 7 bases align to TRBD1. CDR1 and CDR2 from the germline V gene are SEHNR and FQNEAQ (reference sequence). CDR3 length equals 15 residues. V lost 5 bases to trimming and J lost 1 base; unmatched junction nucleotides: 5. The CDR3 bases are TGTGCCAGCAGCCAGGGGGTGCCATCCTACAATGAGCAGTTCTTC. It specifies CASSQGVPSYNEQFF.

The rearrangement uses TRBV5-6 and TRBJ1-1; D is ambiguous. CDR3 length: 15 residues. Trimming removed 2 bases at V and 4 bases at J, with 15 bases between. Germline assignment: CDR1 SGHDT and CDR2 YYEEEE. The CDR3 reads CASSFLFSSSTEAFF. CDR3 sequence (DNA): TGTGCCAGCAGCTTCCTCTTCTCCTCGAGCACTGAAGCTTTCTTT.

The chain couples TRBV7-9 to TRBJ1-1; tentatively, D is TRBD1 (5 bases). Deletions cut 1 base from V and 5 bases from J, with 8 bases between. This CDR3 contains 13 residues. The germline V gene encodes CDR1 SEHNR and CDR2 FQNEAQ (reference sequence). The CDR3 coding sequence is TGTGCCAGCAGCTTAGAGGGGCCAACTGAAGCTTTCTTT. Translation gives CASSLEGPTEAFF.

The chain carries TRBV7-8 and TRBJ1-2, with 10 bases lining up with TRBD1. This CDR3 contains 19 residues. V lost 3 bases and J lost 7; bases outside the gene matches: 20. In germline, CDR1 is SGHVS, CDR2 FQNEAQ. As DNA, the CDR3 is TGTGCCAGCAGCTTTTTCCCCCCGGGACAGGGGCCACCGGGACGTGGCTACACCTTC. It translates to CASSFFPPGQGPPGRGYTF.

V usage is TRBV6-2 or TRBV6-3 and J usage is TRBJ1-1, with a weak D call TRBD1 (5 bases). The CDR3 extends over 14 amino acids. Trimming shortened V by 3 bases and J by 1 base, and 9 bases separated the two germline ends. The germline V gene has CDR1 MNHEY and CDR2 SVGEGT. CDR3 sequence reads: CASSYGGRNTEAFF. DNA of the CDR3: TGTGCCAGCAGTTATGGGGGGAGGAACACTGAAGCTTTCTTT.

V gene TRBV27 combines with J gene TRBJ1-2; D is unclear. The CDR3 is made up of 13 amino acids. The germline V gene encodes CDR1 MNHEY and CDR2 SMNVEV (reference sequence). Trimming shortened V by 2 bases and J by 7 bases, and 11 bases separated the two germline ends. CDR3 region: CASSLIVSGGYTF. CDR3 DNA: TGTGCCAGCAGTTTAATCGTTAGTGGTGGCTACACCTTC.

This clone has just a few counts. V gene TRBV25-1 combines with J gene TRBJ1-5; 9 bases match TRBD1. Germline CDR1 MGHDK, CDR2 SYGVNS. The CDR3 is 16 residues long. The junction had 7 bases not matched to a gene; V was cut back by 3 bases and J by 4 bases. The CDR3 sequence: CASSDSGTGLNQPQHF. The CDR3 bases are TGTGCCAGCAGTGACTCCGGGACAGGGTTAAATCAGCCCCAGCATTTT.

This sequence joins TRBV9 and TRBJ2-2; 11 positions match TRBD2. V shed 3 bases and J 6 bases; nucleotides not matched to a gene: 4. Germline values: CDR1 SGDLS, CDR2 YYNGEE. CDR3 size: 15 residues. Here the CDR3 DNA reads TGTGCCAGCAGCGGCACTAGCGGGGGTCCCGGGGAGCTGTTTTTT. This sequence encodes CASSGTSGGPGELFF.